This TCR beta chain was captured in a study of shared T cell receptors in the human thymus. The V end lost 1 base, the J end lost 6 bases, and 11 bases lay between the germline ends. Germline V lookup: CDR1 SGHRS, CDR2 YFSETQ. The CDR3 is 14 amino acids. The method was immunoSEQ multiplex PCR; TCRdb's version includes in-frame clones alone and lacks a portion of them. The table has about 660,000 clones, around 87% seen once; the top ten hold over 0.008%. These sequences were also reported in another study, on human thymus T cells. That report notes: Thymus specimens were resections from corrective heart surgery.

The sample was thymocytes. The source of this sequence is a boy under two years old with a congenital heart defect. The chain has TRBV5-1 and TRBJ2-1; tentative D call: TRBD2 (6 bases). CDR3 sequence (DNA): TGCGCCAGCAGCTTGATCGGGGGTAGCAATGAGCAGTTCTTC. This encodes CASSLIGGSNEQFF.